This T cell receptor (beta chain) was sequenced in a study of monozygotic twins with inflammatory bowel disease (dated by TCRdb to about 2019). Study-level background: The complete study included about 30 monozygotic twin pairs: 19 IBD-discordant Danish pairs and nine German pairs, of which four were IBD-concordant and five were IBD-discordant. The search for disease-associated traits relied mainly on comparing IBD patients with their genetically identical healthy co-twins within discordant pairs. Each individual had, on average, about 151 000 unique TCRalpha sequences and 181 000 unique TCRbeta sequences available for analysis. What the study reported, not specific to this receptor: No single strong signal or clonotype linked to IBD turned up in the results, so the idea that one exists was not supported. Measured by the inverse Simpson index, TCRbeta repertoire diversity was lower in IBD patients than in their healthy co-twins. Because patients were on differing immunosuppressive treatments, the repertoires may have picked up extra background noise and inter-individual variability. Fewer clonotypes were shared with other individuals by IBD patients than by healthy twins, most markedly in patients showing signs of disease activity. Repertoire similarity did not differ between concordant and discordant twins, possibly due to limited statistical power. Distinction between different T cell subtypes could not be achieved in the analysis.

Points on this clonotype: This receptor's antigen is unknown.

The germline V gene provides CDR1 SGHRS and CDR2 YFSETQ. The CDR3 runs 17 residues from the cysteine to the phenylalanine. No DNA is given. Library creation used 5' RACE. Each TCR library was prepared from about 3,400 ng of total RNA. For each sample, cDNA synthesis with SMARTScribe reverse transcriptase was split into eight separate reactions. Unique molecular identifiers containing a 6-nucleotide sample barcode were introduced through template switching during cDNA synthesis. Two nested PCRs of about 17 and 10 cycles amplified the TCRalpha and TCRbeta cDNA, and bead purification followed each PCR. Before amplification, the cDNA was treated with uracil DNA-glycosylase and purified using the QIAquick PCR purification kit. The second PCR was the step at which Illumina TruSeq-compatible adapters and sample-specific barcodes were added. TapeStation and Qubit were used to check library quality and concentration, and roughly 5.5 ng of each library was pooled. Sequencing of the pooled libraries was done on an Illumina HiSeq2500 single-index Rapid Run using custom sequencing primers and 2 x 100 bp reads. The original pipeline was this. PCR and sequencing errors were corrected by UMI-based consensus assembly using MiGEC version 1.2.6. V(D)J alignment, clonotype assembly and CDR3 extraction were performed with MiXCR version 2.1.1. To normalise gene usage, clonotype sharing and MAIT/NKT TCR abundance, the top 1000, 10 000 and 20 000 clonotypes in each sample were analysed. Diversity was computed as the inverse Simpson index with the vegan R package after downsampling to 27 000 UMIs. Paired Mann-Whitney U tests on discordant twin pairs were used, with Benjamini-Hochberg multiple-testing correction. With the reads reprocessed by TCRdb, a single entry stands for each CDR3 protein sequence and no DNA is reported. These V and J calls are TCRdb output, not the study's own analysis. This sample's table contains about 380,000 distinct CDR3 sequences. Of the sample, approximately 2.4% is held by the ten largest clones.

A 2.5 ml peripheral blood sample was drawn into PAXgene tubes per donor and stored at -80°C. Without T cell sorting, total RNA was isolated from whole blood using the PAXgene blood miRNA kit on an automated QIAcube. Peripheral blood from monozygotic twin pairs, either concordant or discordant for inflammatory bowel disease, underwent deep TCRalpha and TCRbeta repertoire profiling that used unique molecular barcoding. Smoking habits were recorded for all twin pairs, with individuals classified as current, former or never smokers. This chain joins TRBV5-1 to TRBJ2-1; without DNA, the TCRdb call of TRBD2 cannot be checked. The sequence was collected from a human donor with ulcerative colitis or Crohn's disease, or a healthy co-twin of an affected twin (not recorded which). The sequencing sample was made of blood. The CDR3 corresponds to CASSQGRTSLAYNEQFF. The CDR3 plus the reference TRBV5-1 and TRBJ2-1 genes for the other parts give the full variable domain: KAGVTQTPRYLIKTRGQQVTLSCSPISGHRSVSWYQQTPGQGLQFLFEYFSETQRNKGNFPGRFSGRQFSNSRSEMNVSTLELGDSALYLCASSQGRTSLAYNEQFFGPGTRLTVL.